The rows below give T cell receptor beta chains drawn from one sample of a study of tumor and adjacent non-tumor tissue in lung cancer. TCRdb processed the multiplex PCR reads anew with MiXCR; each CDR3 protein has one entry. The repertoire holds over 110,000 distinct CDR3 sequences, with approximately 64% as singletons. Sequenced: lung tumor tissue. The receptors shown here come from a man aged 55 to 70 with small cell lung cancer. The conserved cysteine and the conserved F or W are not part of the CDR3 here. Each record gives: V gene, J gene, CDR3 protein.

TRBV5-1	TRBJ1-1	ASSNGQGDTEAF
TRBV7-8	TRBJ2-5	ASSIGLGETQY
TRBV29-1	TRBJ1-1	SVRGQVNTEAF
TRBV6-1	TRBJ1-4	ASNRIRASEKLF
TRBV11-1	TRBJ2-7	ASSPGQFWEQY
TRBV2	TRBJ2-5	ASSEIDRDVVY
TRBV6-1	TRBJ1-2	ASTGQGGIYGYT
TRBV14	TRBJ2-1	ASSSSGSVSYNEQF
TRBV6-1	TRBJ2-3	VSSASGRPGDTQY
TRBV5-5	TRBJ2-1	ASIHGQWYVNEQF
TRBV5-1	TRBJ2-3	ASSFSGTRDTQY
TRBV12-3/TRBV12-4	TRBJ2-5	ASGFTHKETQY
TRBV29-1	TRBJ2-1	SVDTAGVGKQF
TRBV20-1	TRBJ2-1	SARLARWGEQF
TRBV6-5	TRBJ2-5	ATTSTTGTTTETQY
TRBV6-5	TRBJ2-3	PSSYRIGDTQY
TRBV4-1	TRBJ2-7	ASSLAESSNERH
TRBV11-2	TRBJ2-1	ASSLAATSYNEQF
TRBV29-1	TRBJ1-2	SGTTHGGYT
TRBV12-3/TRBV12-4	TRBJ2-2	ANGAWRTGELF
TRBV28	TRBJ1-3	ASSSFGFGNTIY
TRBV20-1	TRBJ2-4	SASDWVAGELSIQY
TRBV20-1	TRBJ1-2	SARATLRDGYT
TRBV6-1	TRBJ1-1	ASTSGKIEAF
TRBV6-5	TRBJ2-1	ASSYGAVTKLSSYNEQF
TRBV11-3	TRBJ1-1	ASRFVVGTGAF
TRBV30	TRBJ2-5	AWSGLAGETQY
TRBV29-1	TRBJ1-2	SAAGTYDYT
TRBV5-4	TRBJ2-7	VNCHPGTGHEQY
TRBV29-1	TRBJ2-7	SVEKQGTYEQY
TRBV4-1	TRBJ2-7	ASSQTAGDYPYEQY
TRBV5-5	TRBJ2-4	ASSTSSSAKNIQY
TRBV11-2	TRBJ2-7	ASSISAGGGFYEQY
TRBV28	TRBJ2-7	ASSLGTALTY
TRBV20-1	TRBJ2-3	SASSQVDTDTQY
TRBV4-1	TRBJ2-1	ASSLLSGSPHNEQF
TRBV28	TRBJ2-3	ASSFGQGEGTDTQY
TRBV5-1	TRBJ2-2	ASSFLRGNTGELF
TRBV20-1	TRBJ2-3	SAKGGRGSIDTRY
TRBV5-5	TRBJ1-5	ASSLDRAYQPQH
TRBV4-2	TRBJ2-2	YSSQDLGANTGELF
TRBV10-3	TRBJ2-3	AISESRDTQY
TRBV4-2	TRBJ2-7	VSSQPDRECDEQY
TRBV11-2	TRBJ2-1	ASSLGQMLRGEQF
TRBV20-1	TRBJ2-3	SAPQESSSGRTDTQY
TRBV29-1	TRBJ2-5	SVAPGTSETQY
TRBV6-5	TRBJ2-2	ASSYGTSVYTGELF
TRBV28	TRBJ2-2	TSSFGGSFTGELF
TRBV6-5	TRBJ1-3	ASRGDRSSGNTIY
TRBV4-2	TRBJ2-5	ASSQVRGQETQY
TRBV20-1	TRBJ2-1	SVIQFGTEQF
TRBV11-2	TRBJ2-3	ASSSTLGSGRETAFTDTQY
TRBV5-6	TRBJ2-5	ASSKATRTQY
TRBV5-1	TRBJ2-5	ASSLGARETQY
TRBV20-1	TRBJ2-1	SARAGGPGDEQF
TRBV11-2	TRBJ1-2	ASSPIQGANYGYT